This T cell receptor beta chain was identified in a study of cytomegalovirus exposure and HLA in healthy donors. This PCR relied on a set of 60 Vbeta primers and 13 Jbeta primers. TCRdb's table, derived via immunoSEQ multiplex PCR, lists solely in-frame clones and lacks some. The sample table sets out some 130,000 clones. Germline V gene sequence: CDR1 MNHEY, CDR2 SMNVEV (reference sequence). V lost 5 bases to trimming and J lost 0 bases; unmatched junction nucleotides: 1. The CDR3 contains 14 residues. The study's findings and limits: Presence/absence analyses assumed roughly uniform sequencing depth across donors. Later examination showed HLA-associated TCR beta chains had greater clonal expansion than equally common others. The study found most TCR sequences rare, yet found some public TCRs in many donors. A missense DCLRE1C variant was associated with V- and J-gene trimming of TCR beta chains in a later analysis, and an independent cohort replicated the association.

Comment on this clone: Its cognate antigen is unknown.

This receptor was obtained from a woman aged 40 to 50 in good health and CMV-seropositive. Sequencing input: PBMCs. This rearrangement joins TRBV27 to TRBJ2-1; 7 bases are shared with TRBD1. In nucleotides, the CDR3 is TGTGCCAGCAGTCCAGGGGGCTCCTACAATGAGCAGTTCTTC. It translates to CASSPGGSYNEQFF.